This TCR beta chain was identified during a study of CD8 T cells in Susac syndrome. CD8+ and CD4+ blood T cells underwent TCR beta sequencing. Random hexamers were used to reverse transcribe an amount of about 0.45 to 1 ug RNA. The CDR3 of TCR beta was amplified by immunoSEQ multiplex PCR across 54 Vbeta and 13 Jbeta. MiXCR, applied by TCRdb to the immunoSEQ multiplex PCR reads, yields one record per CDR3 protein. The table lists 150,000 to 200,000 distinct CDR3 sequences, roughly 95% of them singletons. This clonotype was detected only once. Trimming at V came to 0 bases and at J to 11 bases, leaving 3 bases not matched to a gene. This CDR3 is built from 13 residues. Germline V gives CDR1 SGHTA, CDR2 FQGTGA.

The genes are TRBV7-3 and TRBJ2-3, with 9 bases aligning to TRBD2. The clonotype was recovered from a human donor with multiple sclerosis. Source material: CD4+ T cells from PBMCs. This CDR3 is CASSLTSGSRQYF. In nucleotides, the CDR3 is TGTGCCAGCAGCTTAACTAGCGGGAGTAGGCAGTATTTT.